Shown below are 32 T cell receptor beta chains from a single sample sequenced in a study of neurological immune-mediated disorders. TCRdb analysed the 5' RACE reads with MiXCR anew, one entry per CDR3 protein. The sample has 55,000 to 75,000 distinct CDR3 sequences, roughly 13% seen once. Time point given: longitudinal time-point 1 (baseline). The specimen was PBMCs. The receptors originated from a female donor with HTLV-1-associated myelopathy (HAM/TSP).

This clonotype was counted ten times or more. A read error may produce the germline difference seen at one junction end. The gene calls are TRBV15 and TRBJ2-3, with 8 nucleotides matching TRBD2. The CDR3 loop spans 15 amino acids. The germline V gene encodes CDR1 LNHNV and CDR2 YYDKDF (reference sequence). Here the CDR3 DNA reads TGTGCTACCAGCATTTCGGGGGGGCTTGGAGATACGCAGTATTTT. Protein product: CATSISGGLGDTQYF.

This clonotype has at least ten counts. The gene calls are TRBV7-9 and TRBJ2-7; no clear D. This CDR3 is built from 12 residues. Germline loops: CDR1 SEHNR, CDR2 FQNEAQ (reference sequence). Between the trimmed V and J ends, which lost 5 bases and 6 bases, there was a span of 11 bases. CDR3: CASSETVGEQYF. The CDR3 DNA reads as TGTGCCAGCAGCGAAACGGTAGGCGAGCAGTACTTC.

This clonotype was picked up many times. The chain links TRBV5-1 to TRBJ2-3; 9 bases match TRBD2. This CDR3 has 15 amino acids. The junction had 5 bases not matched to a gene; V was cut back by 4 bases and J by 2 bases. Per germline, CDR1 SGHRS and CDR2 YFSETQ. The DNA for the CDR3 is TGCGCCAGCAGCCCCAGCGGGGGGATCACAGATACGCAGTATTTT. Protein sequence: CASSPSGGITDTQYF.

Ten or more counts support this clonotype. This chain joins TRBV29-1 and TRBJ2-3, with D maybe TRBD2 (6 bases). From germline, CDR1 is SQVTM and CDR2 ANQGSEA. Trimming shortened V by 8 bases and J by 1 base, and 16 bases separated the two germline ends. The CDR3 contains 14 residues. CDR3 coding DNA: TGCAGCACCAAACCCGGCGGGGGCACAGATACGCAGTATTTT. Amino acid sequence: CSTKPGGGTDTQYF.

V and J are TRBV7-9 and TRBJ2-5; 7 bases fit TRBD1. Germline CDR1 SEHNR, CDR2 FQNEAQ (reference sequence). The CDR3 length is 18 residues. V shed 3 bases, J shed 3 bases, and the junction held 16 bases outside the gene matches. The chain's CDR3 is CASSLGVGGQIKKETQYF. Here the CDR3 DNA reads TGTGCCAGCAGCTTGGGAGTAGGGGGACAGATAAAAAAAGAGACCCAGTACTTC.

This clonotype showed up many times. This chain joins TRBV27 and TRBJ2-2; 10 bases are shared with TRBD1. V trimming: 6 bases; J trimming: 6 bases; junction bases outside the gene matches: 13. The CDR3 has 17 amino acids. In germline, CDR1 is MNHEY, CDR2 SMNVEV (reference sequence). The CDR3 loop reads CASRSVSGQGYSGELFF. In DNA, the CDR3 is TGTGCCAGCAGGTCTGTTTCGGGACAGGGGTACTCCGGGGAGCTGTTTTTT.

This clonotype occurred many times. The chain employs TRBV14 and TRBJ2-7; a weak D match, TRBD1 (6 bases). Germline assignment: CDR1 SGHDN and CDR2 FVKESK. This CDR3 has 14 amino acids. Trimming left V 2 bases short and J 4 bases short, with 12 bases between. CDR3 bases: TGTGCCAGCAGCCAATGGACAGTACCTTACGAGCAGTACTTC. It specifies CASSQWTVPYEQYF.

This clonotype was picked up many times. The V call is TRBV6-5, the J call TRBJ2-5; 7 nucleotides agree with TRBD2. The CDR3 is 14 residues long. Unmatched junction bases numbered 4, after V lost 2 bases and J lost 4 bases. In germline, CDR1 is MNHEY, CDR2 SVGAGI. The CDR3 is CASSYVGEGETQYF. The CDR3 DNA sequence: TGTGCCAGCAGTTACGTGGGGGAGGGAGAGACCCAGTACTTC.

In this sample, this clonotype turned up many times. This chain joins TRBV4-1 and TRBJ2-1; D gene uncertain. The V end was cut by 0 bases, the J end by 9 bases, with 9 bases between. Germline V CDR1 and CDR2: MGHRA, YSYEKL. The CDR3 is 13 residues long. The CDR3 sequence is CASSQDRAVEQFF. The CDR3 nucleotides read TGCGCCAGCAGCCAAGATCGGGCAGTTGAGCAGTTCTTC.

This clonotype has at least ten counts. The V call is TRBV10-3, the J call TRBJ1-3; possible D gene TRBD1, 6 bases. Per germline, CDR1 ENHRY and CDR2 SYGVKD. This CDR3 has 16 residues. Trimming left V 4 bases short and J 0 bases short, with 13 bases between. CDR3 sequence: CAISVGHPSSGNTIYF. The CDR3 DNA sequence: TGTGCCATCAGTGTGGGACACCCGAGCTCTGGAAACACCATATATTTT.

This clonotype was seen at least ten times. The chain has TRBV20-1 and TRBJ2-3; the match to TRBD2 covers 10 bases. Germline CDR1 is DFQATT and CDR2 is SNEGSKA (reference sequence). The CDR3 sequence is 15 residues long. V shed 6 bases and J 4 bases; nucleotides not matched to a gene: 10. This CDR3 is CSATRGLAGADTQYF. The DNA for the CDR3 is TGCAGTGCAACCAGGGGGCTAGCGGGGGCAGATACGCAGTATTTT.

This clonotype was seen ten or more times. The chain uses TRBV20-1 and TRBJ2-4; D uncertain. Germline V gene lookup returns CDR1 DFQATT and CDR2 SNEGSKA (reference sequence). V was clipped by 1 base and J by 3 bases, with 13 bases between them. The CDR3 sequence is 15 residues long. The CDR3 loop reads CSARAEKVVKNIQYF. The CDR3 bases are TGCAGTGCTAGAGCGGAAAAGGTTGTCAAAAACATTCAGTACTTC.

A remark on this clonotype: This clone may be a read error of a much larger clone one base away. V gene TRBV20-1 combines with J gene TRBJ2-7; unclear D gene. Looked up from germline, CDR1 is DFQATT and CDR2 is SNEGSKA (reference sequence). Trimming left V 5 bases short and J 2 bases short, with 13 bases between. The CDR3 is 13 amino acids. CDR3 region: CSAGWENAYEQYF. The CDR3 DNA is TGCAGTGCTGGCTGGGAAAACGCCTACGAGCAGTACTTC.

This clonotype has a count of ten or more. CDR3 region: CASSFNGESTDTQYF. In DNA, the CDR3 is TGCGCCAGCAGCTTTAACGGGGAGAGCACAGATACGCAGTATTTT. The chain employs TRBV5-1 and TRBJ2-3, with a possible D match to TRBD2 (5 bases). This CDR3 region has 15 residues. With 2 bases removed from V and 0 bases from J, the gap between germline ends came to 10 bases. Looked up from germline, CDR1 is SGHRS and CDR2 is YFSETQ. Full variable domain (missing parts from reference TRBV5-1 and TRBJ2-3): KAGVTQTPRYLIKTRGQQVTLSCSPISGHRSVSWYQQTPGQGLQFLFEYFSETQRNKGNFPGRFSGRQFSNSRSEMNVSTLELGDSALYLCASSFNGESTDTQYFGPGTRLTVL.

Details on this clonotype: Because the CDR3 is missing its conserved closing phenylalanine or tryptophan, this is likely a read error. The DNA is omitted, as the CDR3 cannot be located on it reliably, and the CDR3 follows TCRdb's listing. The rearrangement uses TRBV5-1 and TRBJ2-3; TRBD1, the table's D call, lacks a check against the DNA. With termini counted, the CDR3 has 13 amino acids. The germline CDR1 and CDR2 sequences are SGHRS and YFSETQ. CDR3: CASSSSTGNEQYV.

This clonotype was seen repeatedly, ten times or more. The genes are TRBV20-1 and TRBJ1-2, with 10 bases matching TRBD1. CDR1 DFQATT and CDR2 SNEGSKA come from the germline V gene (reference sequence). V was clipped by 4 bases and J by 8 bases; unmatched bases: 7. This CDR3 spans 13 amino acids. In DNA, the CDR3 is TGCAGTGCTATTCGACAGGGGGCTGAGGGCTACACCTTC. It codes for CSAIRQGAEGYTF.

This clonotype was seen many times. The chain has TRBV7-2 and TRBJ2-6; D gene ambiguous. V gave up 1 base and J gave up 0 bases, with 13 bases separating them. CDR1 and CDR2 from the germline V gene are SGHTA and FQGNSA. There are 18 residues in the CDR3. In DNA, the CDR3 is TGTGCCAGCAGCTTAGTAGGGTCCTCGAGCTCTGGGGCCAACGTCCTGACTTTC. This gives the protein CASSLVGSSSSGANVLTF. Filled out from reference TRBV7-2 and TRBJ2-6, the complete variable domain reads GAGVSQSPSNKVTEKGKDVELRCDPISGHTALYWYRQSLGQGLEFLIYFQGNSAPDKSGLPSDRFSAERTGGSVSTLTIQRTQQEDSAVYLCASSLVGSSSSGANVLTFGAGSRLTVL.

This clonotype was recorded at least ten times. The J gene is TRBJ1-1, the V gene TRBV29-1, with D perhaps matching TRBD1 (5 bases). V lost 4 bases, J lost 3 bases, and 12 bases lay in between. Germline loops: CDR1 SQVTM, CDR2 ANQGSEA. There are 13 residues in the CDR3. The chain's CDR3 is CSVVGEGDTEAFF. CDR3 nucleotides: TGCAGCGTTGTAGGGGAAGGGGACACTGAAGCTTTCTTT.

This clonotype was recorded many times. The genes are TRBV24-1 and TRBJ2-1, with D perhaps given as TRBD1 or TRBD2 (5 bases each). V was shortened by 1 base and J by 0 bases, with 18 bases between the two germline ends. The CDR3 extends over 19 amino acids. CDR1 KGHDR and CDR2 SFDVKD come from the germline V gene. The CDR3 DNA follows: TGTGCCACCAGTGATTTATCGCCTCAGATCGGGACCTCCTACAATGAGCAGTTCTTC. Translated: CATSDLSPQIGTSYNEQFF.

This clonotype was seen at least ten times. The chain joins TRBV4-1 to TRBJ2-2; possible D gene TRBD1, 7 bases. Germline V gene sequence: CDR1 MGHRA, CDR2 YSYEKL. Trimming cost V 0 bases and J 6 bases, with 17 bases left between them. CDR3 length: 17 residues. This CDR3 reads CASSQDLEGASPGELFF. Here the CDR3 DNA reads TGCGCCAGCAGCCAAGATCTGGAGGGGGCCTCGCCCGGGGAGCTGTTTTTT.

This clonotype was seen repeatedly, ten times or more. CDR3 sequence: CAISDSGAGDTQYF. CDR3 nucleotide sequence: TGTGCCATCAGTGACTCGGGGGCCGGAGATACGCAGTATTTT. This chain connects TRBV10-3 to TRBJ2-3; D may be TRBD1 or TRBD2 (6 bases each). This CDR3 has 14 amino acids. Trimming pared 3 bases from V and 5 bases from J, leaving 12 bases between. Germline V gene data show CDR1 as ENHRY and CDR2 as SYGVKD.

Remarks on this clonotype: A clone one base away is much larger, so this may be a read error. The chain couples TRBV29-1 to TRBJ2-7, with 7 nucleotides matching TRBD1. From germline, CDR1 is SQVTM and CDR2 ANQGSEA. This CDR3 has 11 amino acids. Here the CDR3 reads CSVGQGDEKYF. The CDR3 DNA follows: TGCAGCGTGGGCCAGGGGGACGAGAAGTACTTC.

The rearrangement joins TRBV25-1 to TRBJ2-5, with D unresolved. Trimming took 5 bases from V and 3 from J, leaving 13 bases between them. The germline gives CDR1 MGHDK, CDR2 SYGVNS. The CDR3 runs 14 residues. CDR3 in DNA: TGTGCCAGCAGTATCTCGGGCAGGAAAGAGACCCAGTACTTC. Translation gives CASSISGRKETQYF.

This clonotype was seen ten or more times. V usage is TRBV29-1 and J usage is TRBJ1-1; no definite D call. CDR1 SQVTM and CDR2 ANQGSEA come from the germline V gene. The V and J ends lost 7 bases and 0 bases respectively, with 12 bases between them. The CDR3 contains 13 residues. The CDR3 DNA is TGCAGCGCGACCATCCTCATGAACACTGAAGCTTTCTTT. Its translation is CSATILMNTEAFF.

In its sample, this clonotype was seen many times. The genes are TRBV29-1 and TRBJ2-7, with D possibly called TRBD1 or TRBD2 (5 bases each). V was cut by 5 bases and J by 5 bases, with 16 bases left in between. Germline CDR1 SQVTM, CDR2 ANQGSEA. This CDR3 spans 13 amino acids. CDR3 sequence reads: CSVSSGTQDEQYF. Here the CDR3 DNA reads TGCAGCGTTTCATCGGGGACGCAGGACGAGCAGTACTTC.

This clonotype has ten or more counts. The chain combines TRBV7-3 with TRBJ2-2; D is unclear. This CDR3 contains 16 residues. Germline V CDR1 and CDR2: SGHTA, FQGTGA. Trimming took off 5 bases at V and 5 bases at J, with 18 bases between the two ends. For the CDR3, the DNA is TGTGCCAGCAGCCCCCAAGGGCCTCTAACGACCGGGGAGCTGTTTTTT. Protein sequence: CASSPQGPLTTGELFF.

This clonotype was seen ten or more times. The chain combines TRBV20-1 with TRBJ1-1; no definite D call. The CDR3 is 13 residues long. Germline CDR1 is DFQATT and CDR2 is SNEGSKA (reference sequence). V lost 1 base and J 2 bases, leaving 8 bases between the germline ends. CDR3 sequence: CSARGGSNTEAFF. The CDR3, as DNA: TGCAGTGCTAGAGGTGGTTCAAACACTGAAGCTTTCTTT.

This clonotype showed up just a few times. The chain uses TRBV5-1 and TRBJ2-3; D may be TRBD1 (5 bases). The CDR3 covers 12 residues. Germline CDR1 is SGHRS and CDR2 is YFSETQ. Between the trimmed V and J ends, which lost 5 bases and 5 bases, there was a span of 9 bases. CDR3 amino acids: CASRVQGDTQYF. The CDR3 DNA reads as TGCGCCAGCAGGGTGCAGGGAGATACGCAGTATTTT.

This clonotype was seen ten or more times. The chain couples TRBV28 to TRBJ2-7, with 8 bases identical to TRBD1. Germline V CDR1 and CDR2: MDHEN, SYDVKM. CDR3 length: 16 residues. V lost 2 bases, J lost 2 bases, and 8 bases stayed unmatched. The CDR3 loop is CASSLRPTGGTYEQYF. CDR3 nucleotide sequence: TGTGCCAGCAGTTTACGGCCCACAGGGGGAACCTACGAGCAGTACTTC.

This clonotype was observed at least ten times. This sequence joins TRBV7-2 and TRBJ2-2, with 9 positions matching TRBD1. Germline V lookup: CDR1 SGHTA, CDR2 FQGNSA. The CDR3 spans 17 residues. The trim removed 1 base at V and 7 bases at J, leaving 10 bases unmatched. DNA for the CDR3: TGTGCCAGCAGCTTAGTTCGGGACAGGGTTTTAAACGGGGAGCTGTTTTTT. This translates into CASSLVRDRVLNGELFF.

This clonotype occurred many times. The chain is built from TRBV2 and TRBJ2-7; D is undetermined. Germline loops: CDR1 SNHLY, CDR2 FYNNEI. This CDR3 is built from 14 residues. V shed 7 bases and J shed 1 base, with 14 bases lying between them. CDR3 DNA: TGTGCCAGCATTTCAGGTCTGATATCCTACGAGCAGTACTTC. It is translated as CASISGLISYEQYF. Together with reference TRBV2 and TRBJ2-7, the CDR3 gives the full variable domain: EPEVTQTPSHQVTQMGQEVILRCVPISNHLYFYWYRQILGQKVEFLVSFYNNEISEKSEIFDDQFSVERPDGSNFTLKIRSTKLEDSAMYFCASISGLISYEQYFGPGTRLTVT.

This clonotype ranks as medium-sized. The chain joins TRBV5-1 to TRBJ2-7; 13 nucleotides align to TRBD2. Per germline, CDR1 SGHRS and CDR2 YFSETQ. J was trimmed by 5 bases and V by 0 bases; bases with no gene match: 11. This CDR3 has 18 amino acids. Here the CDR3 DNA reads TGCGCCAGCAGCTTGGGAACTAGCGGGGGGGCCTTGGTTAACGAGCAGTACTTC. It yields the protein CASSLGTSGGALVNEQYF.